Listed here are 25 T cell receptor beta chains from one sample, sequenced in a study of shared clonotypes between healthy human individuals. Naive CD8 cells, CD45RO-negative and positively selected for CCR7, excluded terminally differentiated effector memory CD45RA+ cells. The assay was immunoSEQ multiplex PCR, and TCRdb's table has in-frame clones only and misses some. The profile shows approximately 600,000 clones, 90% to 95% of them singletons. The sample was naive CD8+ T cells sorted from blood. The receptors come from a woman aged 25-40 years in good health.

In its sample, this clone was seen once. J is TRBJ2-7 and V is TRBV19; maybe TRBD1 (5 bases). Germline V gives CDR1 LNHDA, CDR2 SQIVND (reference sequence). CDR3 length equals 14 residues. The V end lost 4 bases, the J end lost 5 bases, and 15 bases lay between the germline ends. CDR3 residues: CASSTDTFVDEQYF. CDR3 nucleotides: TGTGCCAGTAGTACGGACACCTTTGTCGACGAGCAGTACTTC.

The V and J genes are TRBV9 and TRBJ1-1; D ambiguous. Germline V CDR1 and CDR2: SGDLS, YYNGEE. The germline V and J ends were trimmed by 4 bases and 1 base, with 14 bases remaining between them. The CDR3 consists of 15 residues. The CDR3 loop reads CASSPQEGPNTEAFF. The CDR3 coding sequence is TGTGCCAGCAGCCCCCAAGAGGGCCCGAACACTGAAGCTTTCTTT. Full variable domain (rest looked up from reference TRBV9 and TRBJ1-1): DSGVTQTPKHLITATGQRVTLRCSPRSGDLSVYWYQQSLDQGLQFLIQYYNGEERAKGNILERFSAQQFPDLHSELNLSSLELGDSALYFCASSPQEGPNTEAFFGQGTRLTVV.

In DNA form, the CDR3 reads TGTGCCAGCAGCTTAGCTCTCTCTAGCGGGAGAGATACGCAGTATTTT. As protein: CASSLALSSGRDTQYF. The rearrangement joins TRBV7-9 to TRBJ2-3; 10 bases align to TRBD2. This CDR3 comprises 16 residues. With 0 bases clipped from V and 5 bases from J, the junction kept 5 bases outside the gene matches. Germline CDR1 SEHNR, CDR2 FQNEAQ (reference sequence).

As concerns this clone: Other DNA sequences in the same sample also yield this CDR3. DNA of the CDR3: TGTGCCAGCAGCTTAGGCGGTTCCCCCTACGAGCAGTACTTC. This encodes CASSLGGSPYEQYF. The rearrangement uses TRBV7-9 and TRBJ2-7; D is unresolved. This CDR3 contains 14 residues. In germline, CDR1 is SEHNR, CDR2 FQNEAQ (reference sequence). V lost 1 base, J lost 2 bases, and 9 bases lay in between.

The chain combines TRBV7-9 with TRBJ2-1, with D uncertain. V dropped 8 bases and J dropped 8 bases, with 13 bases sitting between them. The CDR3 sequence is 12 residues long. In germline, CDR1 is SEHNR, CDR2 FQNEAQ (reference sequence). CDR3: CASGQMVDEQFF. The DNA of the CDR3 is TGTGCCAGCGGCCAAATGGTTGATGAGCAGTTCTTC. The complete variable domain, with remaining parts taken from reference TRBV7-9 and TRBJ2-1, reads DTGVSQNPRHKITKRGQNVTFRCDPISEHNRLYWYRQTLGQGPEFLTYFQNEAQLEKSRLLSDRFSAERPKGSFSTLEIQRTEQGDSAMYLCASGQMVDEQFFGPGTRLTVL.

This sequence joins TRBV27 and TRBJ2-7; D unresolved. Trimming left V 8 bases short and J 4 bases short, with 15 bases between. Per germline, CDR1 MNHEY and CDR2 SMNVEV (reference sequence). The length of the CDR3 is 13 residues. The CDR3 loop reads CASRAGISYEQYF. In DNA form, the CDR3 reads TGTGCCAGCCGAGCCGGAATATCGTACGAGCAGTACTTC.

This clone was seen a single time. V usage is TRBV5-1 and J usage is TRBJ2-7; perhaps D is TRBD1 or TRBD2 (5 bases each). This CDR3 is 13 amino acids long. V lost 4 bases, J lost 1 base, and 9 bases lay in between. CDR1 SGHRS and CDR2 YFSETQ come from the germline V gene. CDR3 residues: CASSLGASYEQYF. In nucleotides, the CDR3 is TGCGCCAGCAGCCTCGGGGCTTCCTACGAGCAGTACTTC.

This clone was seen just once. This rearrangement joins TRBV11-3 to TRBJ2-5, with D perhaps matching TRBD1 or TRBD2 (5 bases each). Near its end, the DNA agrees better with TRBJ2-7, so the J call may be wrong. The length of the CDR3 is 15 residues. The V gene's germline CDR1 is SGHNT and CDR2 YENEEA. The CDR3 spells CASSLARGPGYEQYF. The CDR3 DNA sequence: TGTGCCAGCAGCTTAGCCCGGGGCCCGGGGTACGAGCAGTACTTC.

In DNA, the CDR3 is TGTGCCAGCAGTTTTGGGGCCGAGCAGTACTTC. Translating it yields CASSFGAEQYF. The chain uses TRBV27 and TRBJ2-7, with a tentative D call TRBD1 (5 bases). Trimming cost V 3 bases and J 6 bases, with 6 bases left between them. The CDR3 totals 11 residues. CDR1 MNHEY and CDR2 SMNVEV come from the germline V gene (reference sequence).

Written as DNA, the CDR3 is TGTGCCAGCAGCATTAGCAGCTTAAACACCGGGGAGCTGTTTTTT. It codes for CASSISSLNTGELFF. The rearrangement uses TRBV13 and TRBJ2-2; D is unresolved. CDR3 length: 15 residues. V lost 5 bases and J lost 2, with 12 bases in between. Germline loops: CDR1 PRHDT, CDR2 FYEKMQ (reference sequence).

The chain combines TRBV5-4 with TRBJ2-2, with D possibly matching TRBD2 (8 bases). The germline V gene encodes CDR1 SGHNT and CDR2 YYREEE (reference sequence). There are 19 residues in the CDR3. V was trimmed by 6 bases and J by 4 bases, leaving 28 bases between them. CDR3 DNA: TGTGCCAGCACCACTGACAGGGTCGACGGGAGGGCCGTCACCGGGGAGCTGTTTTTT. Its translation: CASTTDRVDGRAVTGELFF. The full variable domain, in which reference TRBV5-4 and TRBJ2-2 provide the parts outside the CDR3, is ETGVTQSPTHLIKTRGQQVTLRCSSQSGHNTVSWYQQALGQGPQFIFQYYREEENGRGNFPPRFSGLQFPNYSSELNVNALELDDSALYLCASTTDRVDGRAVTGELFFGEGSRLTVL.

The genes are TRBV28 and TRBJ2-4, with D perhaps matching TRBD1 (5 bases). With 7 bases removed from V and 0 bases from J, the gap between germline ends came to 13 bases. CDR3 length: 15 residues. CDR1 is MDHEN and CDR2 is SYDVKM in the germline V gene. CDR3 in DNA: TGTGCCAGCATTGGGGCGACAGAAGCCAAAAACATTCAGTACTTC. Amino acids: CASIGATEAKNIQYF.

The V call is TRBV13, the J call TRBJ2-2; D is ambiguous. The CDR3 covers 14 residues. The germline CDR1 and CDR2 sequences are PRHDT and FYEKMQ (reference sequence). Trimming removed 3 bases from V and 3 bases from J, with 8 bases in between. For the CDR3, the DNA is TGTGCCAGCAGCTTTGCCCAGGACACCGGGGAGCTGTTTTTT. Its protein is CASSFAQDTGELFF.

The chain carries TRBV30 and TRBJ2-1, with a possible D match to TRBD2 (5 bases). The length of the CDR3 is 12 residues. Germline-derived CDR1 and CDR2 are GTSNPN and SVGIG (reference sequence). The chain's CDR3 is CVREPLNNEQFF. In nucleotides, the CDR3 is TGTGTAAGGGAGCCCCTAAACAATGAGCAGTTCTTC.

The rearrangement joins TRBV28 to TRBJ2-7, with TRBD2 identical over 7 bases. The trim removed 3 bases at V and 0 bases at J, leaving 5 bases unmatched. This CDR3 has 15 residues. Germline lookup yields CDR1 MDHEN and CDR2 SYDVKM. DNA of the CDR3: TGTGCCAGCAGTTTTAGGCGCGGGAGCTCCTACGAGCAGTACTTC. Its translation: CASSFRRGSSYEQYF.

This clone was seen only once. This CDR3 reads CASSQVGGQGSEQYF. In DNA form, the CDR3 reads TGCGCCAGCAGCCAAGTTGGGGGACAGGGATCCGAGCAGTACTTC. V usage is TRBV4-1 and J usage is TRBJ2-7; 9 nucleotides line up with TRBD1. V shed 1 base and J 6 bases; nucleotides not matched to a gene: 7. The germline V gene encodes CDR1 MGHRA and CDR2 YSYEKL. CDR3 size: 15 residues.

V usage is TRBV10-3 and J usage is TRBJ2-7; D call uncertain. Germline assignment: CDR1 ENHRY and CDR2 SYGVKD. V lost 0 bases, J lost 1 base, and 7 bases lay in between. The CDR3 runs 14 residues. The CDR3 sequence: CAISESSRSYEQYF. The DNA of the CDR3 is TGTGCCATCAGTGAGTCTAGCCGATCCTACGAGCAGTACTTC.

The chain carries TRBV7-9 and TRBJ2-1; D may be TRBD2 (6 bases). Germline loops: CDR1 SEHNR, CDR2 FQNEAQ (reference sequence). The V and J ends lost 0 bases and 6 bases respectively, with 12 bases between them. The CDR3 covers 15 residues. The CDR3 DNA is TGTGCCAGCAGCTTAGCGGAGGGACTCTCCAATGAGCAGTTCTTC. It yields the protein CASSLAEGLSNEQFF. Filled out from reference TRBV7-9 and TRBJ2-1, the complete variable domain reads DTGVSQNPRHKITKRGQNVTFRCDPISEHNRLYWYRQTLGQGPEFLTYFQNEAQLEKSRLLSDRFSAERPKGSFSTLEIQRTEQGDSAMYLCASSLAEGLSNEQFFGPGTRLTVL.

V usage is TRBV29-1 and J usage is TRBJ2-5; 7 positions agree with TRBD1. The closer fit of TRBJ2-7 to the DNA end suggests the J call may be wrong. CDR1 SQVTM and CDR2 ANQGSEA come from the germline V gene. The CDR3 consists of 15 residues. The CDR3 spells CSVEGDSKAAYEQYF. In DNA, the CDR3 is TGCAGCGTTGAAGGGGACAGTAAAGCGGCCTACGAGCAGTACTTC.

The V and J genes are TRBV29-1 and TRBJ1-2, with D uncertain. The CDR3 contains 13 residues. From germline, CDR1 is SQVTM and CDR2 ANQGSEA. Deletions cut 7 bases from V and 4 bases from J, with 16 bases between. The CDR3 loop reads CSAQFQAVYGYTF. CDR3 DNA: TGCAGCGCTCAGTTCCAGGCGGTCTATGGCTACACCTTC.

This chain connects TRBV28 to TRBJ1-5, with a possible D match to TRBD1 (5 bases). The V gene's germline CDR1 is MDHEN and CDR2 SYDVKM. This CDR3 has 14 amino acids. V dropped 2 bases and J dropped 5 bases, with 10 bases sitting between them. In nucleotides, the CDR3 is TGTGCCAGCAGTTTACAGGGTCGCGATCAGCCCCAGCATTTT. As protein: CASSLQGRDQPQHF.

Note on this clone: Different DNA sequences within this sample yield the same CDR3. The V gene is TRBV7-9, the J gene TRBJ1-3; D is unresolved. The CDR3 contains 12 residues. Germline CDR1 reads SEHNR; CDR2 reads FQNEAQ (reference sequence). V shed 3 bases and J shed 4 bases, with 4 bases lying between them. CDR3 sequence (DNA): TGTGCCAGCAGCTTCGGCGGAAACACCATATATTTT. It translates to CASSFGGNTIYF. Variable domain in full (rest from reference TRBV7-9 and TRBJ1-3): DTGVSQNPRHKITKRGQNVTFRCDPISEHNRLYWYRQTLGQGPEFLTYFQNEAQLEKSRLLSDRFSAERPKGSFSTLEIQRTEQGDSAMYLCASSFGGNTIYFGEGSWLTVV.

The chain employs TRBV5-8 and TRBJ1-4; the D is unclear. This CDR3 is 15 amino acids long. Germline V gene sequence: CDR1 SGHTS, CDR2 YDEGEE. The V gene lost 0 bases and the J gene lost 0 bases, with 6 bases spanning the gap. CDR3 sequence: CASSLGATTNEKLFF. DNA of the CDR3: TGTGCCAGCAGCTTGGGGGCTACAACTAATGAAAAACTGTTTTTT.

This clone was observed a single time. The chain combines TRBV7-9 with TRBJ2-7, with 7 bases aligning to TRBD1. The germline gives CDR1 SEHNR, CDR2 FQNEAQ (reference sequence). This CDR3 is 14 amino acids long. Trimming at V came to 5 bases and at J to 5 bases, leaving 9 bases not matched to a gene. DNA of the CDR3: TGTGCCAGCAGCCCGAGAGCCGGGACAGACGAGCAGTACTTC. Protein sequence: CASSPRAGTDEQYF.

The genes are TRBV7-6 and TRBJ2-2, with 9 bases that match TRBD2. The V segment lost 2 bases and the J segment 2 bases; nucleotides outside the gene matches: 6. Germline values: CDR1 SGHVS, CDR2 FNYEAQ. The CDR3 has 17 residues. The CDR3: CASSLLLAGLNTGELFF. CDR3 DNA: TGTGCCAGCAGCTTACTCCTAGCGGGGTTAAACACCGGGGAGCTGTTTTTT.